This T cell receptor (beta chain) emerged from a study of cytomegalovirus exposure and HLA in healthy donors. At the level of the study: One earlier analysis, a look at roughly 180 million T cells, found roughly 120 million unique TCR beta sequences.

About this clone: The antigen remains undetermined. The identical CDR3 is also encoded by other nucleotide sequences in the sample.

Study conclusions and caveats: The study designated fewer than 200 TCR beta chains cytomegalovirus-associated.

All donors participated as healthy donors of bone marrow. In germline, CDR1 is SGHRS, CDR2 YFSETQ. The length of the CDR3 is 15 residues. J was trimmed by 4 bases and V by 3 bases; bases with no gene match: 4. The study ran its PCR with 60 Vbeta and 13 Jbeta primers. Assay: immunoSEQ multiplex PCR; the TCRdb copy retains only in-frame clones and omits some. The data show roughly 100,000 clones, approximately 66% seen once. Sequenced input: PBMCs. This sequence originates from a man aged 40-55 years in good health and CMV-seropositive. The genes are TRBV5-1 and TRBJ2-5, with 12 bases that match TRBD1. DNA for the CDR3: TGCGCCAGCAGCTCGGGACAGGGGGCAGGAGAGACCCAGTACTTC. This encodes CASSSGQGAGETQYF.